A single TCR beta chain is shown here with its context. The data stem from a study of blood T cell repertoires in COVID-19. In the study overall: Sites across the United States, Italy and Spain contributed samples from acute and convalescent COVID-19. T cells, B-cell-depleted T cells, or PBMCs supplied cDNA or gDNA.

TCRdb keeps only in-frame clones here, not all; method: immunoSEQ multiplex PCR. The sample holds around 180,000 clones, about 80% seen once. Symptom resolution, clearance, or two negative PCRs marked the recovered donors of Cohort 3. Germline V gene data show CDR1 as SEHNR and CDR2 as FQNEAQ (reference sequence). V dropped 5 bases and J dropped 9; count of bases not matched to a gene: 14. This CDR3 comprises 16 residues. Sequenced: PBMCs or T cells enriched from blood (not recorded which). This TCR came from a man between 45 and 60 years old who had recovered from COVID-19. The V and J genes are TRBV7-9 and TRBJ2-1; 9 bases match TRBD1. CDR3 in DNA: TGTGCCAGCAGCCACCCCGGGGACAGGGTACGGGGTGAGCAGTTCTTC. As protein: CASSHPGDRVRGEQFF.